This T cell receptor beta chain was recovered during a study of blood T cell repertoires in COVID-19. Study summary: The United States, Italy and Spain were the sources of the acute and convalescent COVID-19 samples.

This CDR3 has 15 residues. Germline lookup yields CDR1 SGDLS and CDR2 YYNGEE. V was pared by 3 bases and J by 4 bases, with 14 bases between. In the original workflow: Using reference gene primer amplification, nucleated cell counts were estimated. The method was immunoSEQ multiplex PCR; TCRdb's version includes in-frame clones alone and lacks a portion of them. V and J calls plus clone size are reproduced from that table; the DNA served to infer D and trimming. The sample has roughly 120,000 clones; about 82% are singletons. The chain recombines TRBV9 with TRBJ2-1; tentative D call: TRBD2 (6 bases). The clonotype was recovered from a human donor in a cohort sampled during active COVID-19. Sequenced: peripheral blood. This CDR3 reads CASSGPRGWYNEQFF. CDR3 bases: TGTGCCAGCAGCGGCCCACGGGGGTGGTACAATGAGCAGTTCTTC. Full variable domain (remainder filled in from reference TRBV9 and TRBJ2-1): DSGVTQTPKHLITATGQRVTLRCSPRSGDLSVYWYQQSLDQGLQFLIQYYNGEERAKGNILERFSAQQFPDLHSELNLSSLELGDSALYFCASSGPRGWYNEQFFGPGTRLTVL.